This TCR beta chain was captured in a study of blood T cell repertoires in COVID-19. Study-level information: There were acute and convalescent COVID-19 samples, and they came from the United States, Italy and Spain.

Per the study methods: Reference gene primers were amplified, and this amplification served to estimate nucleated cell counts. Data came from immunoSEQ multiplex PCR; TCRdb stores just in-frame clones and leaves some out. V and J calls and clone size are given by that table; D and trimming were obtained from the DNA. The table lists 75,000 to 85,000 clones, over 75% of them singletons. Germline loops: CDR1 SGHVS, CDR2 FQNEAQ. This CDR3 has 24 residues. J was trimmed by 4 bases and V by 5 bases; bases with no gene match: 31. The TCR comes from a man between 45 and 60 years old with active COVID-19. Sequencing input: peripheral blood. This rearrangement joins TRBV7-8 to TRBJ2-1; TRBD2 matches at 11 bases. The CDR3 region has the DNA TGTGCCAGCAGCCGGAGCGAAAGGCCGAGGAGCCTAGCGGGAGGCGTAATTACTTACAATGAGCAGTTCTTC. It codes for CASSRSERPRSLAGGVITYNEQFF.